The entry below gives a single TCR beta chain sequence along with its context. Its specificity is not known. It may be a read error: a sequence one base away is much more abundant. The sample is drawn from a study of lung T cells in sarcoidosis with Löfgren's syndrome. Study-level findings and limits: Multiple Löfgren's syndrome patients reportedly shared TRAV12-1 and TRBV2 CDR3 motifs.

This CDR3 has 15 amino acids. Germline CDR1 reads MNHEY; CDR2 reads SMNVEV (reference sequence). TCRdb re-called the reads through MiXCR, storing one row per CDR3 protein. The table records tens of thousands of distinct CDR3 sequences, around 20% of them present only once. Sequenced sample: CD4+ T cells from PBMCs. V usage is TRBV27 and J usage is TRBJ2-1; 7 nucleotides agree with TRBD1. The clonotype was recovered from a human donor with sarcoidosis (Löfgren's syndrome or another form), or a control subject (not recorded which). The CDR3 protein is CASSSQQGNYNGQFF. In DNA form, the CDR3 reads TGTGCCAGCAGTTCCCAACAGGGGAACTACAATGGGCAGTTCTTC.